This T cell receptor beta chain derives from a study of blood T cell repertoires in COVID-19. About the study: PBMCs, B-cell-depleted T cells, or T cells were the source of the cDNA or gDNA that made up the material.

The protocol was immunoSEQ multiplex PCR, while the TCRdb copy is restricted to in-frame clones and leaves out a portion. The sample includes 200,000 or so clones, roughly four fifths seen only once; the top ten take approximately 1.4%. Participant ages covered about 18 to 90 years across 24 US areas. Researchers sorted participants into cohorts using their self-reported clinical history. V lost 5 bases to trimming and J lost 12 bases; unmatched junction nucleotides: 15. CDR1 PRHDT and CDR2 FYEKMQ come from the germline V gene (reference sequence). The CDR3 has 14 residues. Only one count was recorded for this clone.

The clonotype comes from a woman in her forties with acute COVID-19. Sequencing input: PBMCs or T cells enriched from blood (not recorded which). The chain is built from TRBV13 and TRBJ1-2; 7 bases fit TRBD1. CDR3 coding DNA: TGTGCCAGCAGCCACGAGAGCGCTGGGACAGCCGACACCTTC. Translating it yields CASSHESAGTADTF.